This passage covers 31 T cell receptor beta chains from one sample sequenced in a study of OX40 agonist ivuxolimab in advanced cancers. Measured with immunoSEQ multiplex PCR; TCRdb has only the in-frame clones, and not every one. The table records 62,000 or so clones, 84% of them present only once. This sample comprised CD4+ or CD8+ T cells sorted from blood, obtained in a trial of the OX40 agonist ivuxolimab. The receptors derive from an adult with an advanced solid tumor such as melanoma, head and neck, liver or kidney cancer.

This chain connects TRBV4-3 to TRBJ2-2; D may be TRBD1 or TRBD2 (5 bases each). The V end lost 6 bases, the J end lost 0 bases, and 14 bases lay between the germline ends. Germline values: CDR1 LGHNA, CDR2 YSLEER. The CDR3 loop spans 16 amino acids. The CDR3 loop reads CASRYRRGSNTGELFF. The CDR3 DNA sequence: TGCGCCAGCAGATATCGACGGGGCTCGAACACCGGGGAGCTGTTTTTT.

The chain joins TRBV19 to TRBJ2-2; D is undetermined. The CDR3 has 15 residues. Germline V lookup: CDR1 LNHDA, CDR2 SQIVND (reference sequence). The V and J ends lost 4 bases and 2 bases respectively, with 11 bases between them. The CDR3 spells CASSTILLNTGELFF. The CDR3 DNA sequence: TGTGCCAGTAGTACCATACTCCTTAACACCGGGGAGCTGTTTTTT.

The CDR3 DNA is TGTGCCAGCAGCTTAGGACTAGCGGGGGGATCCTACGAGCAGTACTTC. This codes for CASSLGLAGGSYEQYF. The chain carries TRBV7-9 and TRBJ2-7; 13 bases line up with TRBD2. The CDR3 loop spans 16 amino acids. Germline V gene sequence: CDR1 SEHNR, CDR2 FQNEAQ (reference sequence). V was pared by 1 base and J by 1 base, with 1 base of the junction left unmatched.

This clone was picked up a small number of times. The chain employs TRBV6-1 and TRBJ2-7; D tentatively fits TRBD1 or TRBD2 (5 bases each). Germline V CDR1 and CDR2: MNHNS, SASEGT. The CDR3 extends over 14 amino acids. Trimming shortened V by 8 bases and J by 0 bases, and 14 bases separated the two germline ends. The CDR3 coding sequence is TGTGCCAGCCGGGACCGAGGGAGCTCCTACGAGCAGTACTTC. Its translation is CASRDRGSSYEQYF.

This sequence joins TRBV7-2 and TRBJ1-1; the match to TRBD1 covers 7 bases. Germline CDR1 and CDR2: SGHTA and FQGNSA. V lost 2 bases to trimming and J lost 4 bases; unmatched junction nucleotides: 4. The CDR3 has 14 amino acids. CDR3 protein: CASSLQGEGTEAFF. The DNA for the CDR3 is TGTGCCAGCAGCTTACAGGGGGAGGGCACTGAAGCTTTCTTT.

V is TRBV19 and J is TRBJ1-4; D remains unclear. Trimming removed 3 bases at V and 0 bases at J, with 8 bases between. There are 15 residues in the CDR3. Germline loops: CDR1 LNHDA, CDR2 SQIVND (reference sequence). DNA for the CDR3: TGTGCCAGTAGTATCGGTAGGGCAACTAATGAAAAACTGTTTTTT. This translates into CASSIGRATNEKLFF.

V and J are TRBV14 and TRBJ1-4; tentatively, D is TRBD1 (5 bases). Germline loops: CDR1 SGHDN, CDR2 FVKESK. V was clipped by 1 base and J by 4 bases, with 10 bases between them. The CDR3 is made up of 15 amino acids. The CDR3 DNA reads TGTGCCAGCAGCCAAGGACAGAACTTTAATGAAAAACTGTTTTTT. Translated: CASSQGQNFNEKLFF.

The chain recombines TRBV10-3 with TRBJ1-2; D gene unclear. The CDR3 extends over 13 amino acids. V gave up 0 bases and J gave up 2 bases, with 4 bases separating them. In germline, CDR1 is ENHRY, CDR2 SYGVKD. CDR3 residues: CAISESGNYGYTF. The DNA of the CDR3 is TGTGCCATCAGTGAGTCGGGGAACTATGGCTACACCTTC.

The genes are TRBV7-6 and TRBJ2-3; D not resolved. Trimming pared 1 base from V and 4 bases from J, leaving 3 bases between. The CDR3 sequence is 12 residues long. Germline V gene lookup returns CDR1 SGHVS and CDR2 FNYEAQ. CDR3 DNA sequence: TGTGCCAGCAGCTTAGGCCCAGATACGCAGTATTTT. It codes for CASSLGPDTQYF.

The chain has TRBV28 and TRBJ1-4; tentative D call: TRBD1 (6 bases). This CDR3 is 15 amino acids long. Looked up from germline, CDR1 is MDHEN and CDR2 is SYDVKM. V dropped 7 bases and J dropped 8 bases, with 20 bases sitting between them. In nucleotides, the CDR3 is TGTGCCAGCATGGTTTTGGGGGGGCTCAGCGAAAAACTGTTTTTT. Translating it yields CASMVLGGLSEKLFF.

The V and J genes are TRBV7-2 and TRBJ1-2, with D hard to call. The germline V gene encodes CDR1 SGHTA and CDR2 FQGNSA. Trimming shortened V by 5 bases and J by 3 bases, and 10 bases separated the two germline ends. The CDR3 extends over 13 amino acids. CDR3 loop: CASSPTGDYGYTF. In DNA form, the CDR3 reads TGTGCCAGCAGCCCCACGGGCGACTATGGCTACACCTTC.

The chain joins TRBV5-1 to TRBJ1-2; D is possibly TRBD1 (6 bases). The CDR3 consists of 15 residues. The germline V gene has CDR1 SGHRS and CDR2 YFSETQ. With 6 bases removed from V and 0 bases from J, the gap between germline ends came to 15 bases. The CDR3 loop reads CASTPWTDTNYGYTF. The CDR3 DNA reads TGCGCCAGCACCCCCTGGACAGACACTAACTATGGCTACACCTTC.

CDR3 sequence: CALRGQLNTEAFF. Here the CDR3 DNA reads TGTGCCCTCAGGGGACAGTTGAACACTGAAGCTTTCTTT. V and J are TRBV2 and TRBJ1-1, with 7 bases identical to TRBD1. Germline CDR1 SNHLY, CDR2 FYNNEI. The CDR3 runs 13 residues. The V segment lost 11 bases and the J segment 0 bases; nucleotides outside the gene matches: 6.

The CDR3 loop reads CSVEEGLGSYEQYF. As DNA, the CDR3 is TGCAGCGTTGAAGAGGGACTAGGTTCCTACGAGCAGTACTTC. The chain is built from TRBV29-1 and TRBJ2-7; TRBD2 agrees at 8 bases. V lost 0 bases and J lost 1; bases outside the gene matches: 2. The CDR3 has 14 residues. Per germline, CDR1 SQVTM and CDR2 ANQGSEA.

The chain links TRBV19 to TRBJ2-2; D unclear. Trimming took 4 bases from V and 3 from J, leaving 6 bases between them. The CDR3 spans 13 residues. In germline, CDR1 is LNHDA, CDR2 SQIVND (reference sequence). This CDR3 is CASSTGYTGELFF. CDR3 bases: TGTGCCAGTAGTACAGGATACACCGGGGAGCTGTTTTTT.

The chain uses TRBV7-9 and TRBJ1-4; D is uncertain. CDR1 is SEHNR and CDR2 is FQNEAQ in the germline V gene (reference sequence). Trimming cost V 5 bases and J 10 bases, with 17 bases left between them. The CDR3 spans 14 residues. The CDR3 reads CASSQRSNDGKLFF. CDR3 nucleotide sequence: TGTGCCAGCAGCCAGAGAAGTAATGATGGAAAACTGTTTTTT.

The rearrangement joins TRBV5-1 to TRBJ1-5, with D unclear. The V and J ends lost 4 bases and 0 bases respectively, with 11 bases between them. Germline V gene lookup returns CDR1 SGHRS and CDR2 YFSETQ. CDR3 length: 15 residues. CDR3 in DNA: TGCGCCAGCAGCACTGGACTGACTAGCAATCAGCCCCAGCATTTT. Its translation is CASSTGLTSNQPQHF.

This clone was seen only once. CDR3 loop: CASSQEGSTRGYYF. In DNA form, the CDR3 reads TGTGCCAGCAGCCAAGAAGGTTCGACTCGCGGATATTACTTC. The chain has TRBV4-2 and TRBJ2-7; D remains ambiguous. This CDR3 contains 14 residues. The germline gives CDR1 LGHNA, CDR2 YNFKEQ. V lost 0 bases and J 13 bases, leaving 19 bases between the germline ends.

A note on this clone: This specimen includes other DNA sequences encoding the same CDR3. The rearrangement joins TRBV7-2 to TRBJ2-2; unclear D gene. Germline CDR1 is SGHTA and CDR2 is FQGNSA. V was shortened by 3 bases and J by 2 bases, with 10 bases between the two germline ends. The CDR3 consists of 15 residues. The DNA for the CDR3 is TGTGCCAGCAGCTTGGGCGGAAGTAACACCGGGGAGCTGTTTTTT. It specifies CASSLGGSNTGELFF.

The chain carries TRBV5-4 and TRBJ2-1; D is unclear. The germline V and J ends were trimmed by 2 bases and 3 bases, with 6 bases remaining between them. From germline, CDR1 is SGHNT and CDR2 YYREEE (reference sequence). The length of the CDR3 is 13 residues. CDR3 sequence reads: CASSLKGYNEQFF. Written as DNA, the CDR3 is TGTGCCAGCAGCTTAAAGGGCTACAATGAGCAGTTCTTC.

The CDR3 DNA follows: TGTGCCAGCAGCTTAGACTACAGGGGGGCAGAGACCCAGTACTTC. Encoded protein: CASSLDYRGAETQYF. The chain uses TRBV7-8 and TRBJ2-5, with 8 bases matching TRBD1. V lost 1 base and J lost 4; bases outside the gene matches: 5. The germline gives CDR1 SGHVS, CDR2 FQNEAQ. CDR3 length equals 15 residues. The whole variable domain, filled in from reference TRBV7-8 and TRBJ2-5, reads GAGVSQSPRYKVAKRGQDVALRCDPISGHVSLFWYQQALGQGPEFLTYFQNEAQLDKSGLPSDRFFAERPEGSVSTLKIQRTQQEDSAVYLCASSLDYRGAETQYFGPGTRLLVL.

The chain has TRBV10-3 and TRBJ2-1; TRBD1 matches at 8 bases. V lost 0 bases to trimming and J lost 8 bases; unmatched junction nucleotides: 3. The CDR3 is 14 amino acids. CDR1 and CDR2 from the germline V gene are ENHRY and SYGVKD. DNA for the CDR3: TGTGCCATCAGTGAGTCAGCAGGGGGCGATGAGCAGTTCTTC. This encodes CAISESAGGDEQFF.

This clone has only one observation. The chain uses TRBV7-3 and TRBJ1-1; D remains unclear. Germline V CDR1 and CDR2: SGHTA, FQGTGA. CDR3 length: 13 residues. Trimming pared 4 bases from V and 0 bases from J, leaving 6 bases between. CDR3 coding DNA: TGTGCCAGCAGCTCCGGCCTGAACACTGAAGCTTTCTTT. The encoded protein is CASSSGLNTEAFF. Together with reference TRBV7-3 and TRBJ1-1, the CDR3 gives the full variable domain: GAGVSQTPSNKVTEKGKYVELRCDPISGHTALYWYRQSLGQGPEFLIYFQGTGAADDSGLPNDRFFAVRPEGSVSTLKIQRTERGDSAVYLCASSSGLNTEAFFGQGTRLTVV.

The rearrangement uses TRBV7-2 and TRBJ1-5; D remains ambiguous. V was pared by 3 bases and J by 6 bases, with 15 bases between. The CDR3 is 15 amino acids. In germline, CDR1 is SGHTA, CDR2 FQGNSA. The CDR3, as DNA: TGTGCCAGCAGCTTCGTTCTCGGGTTAAGTCAGCCCCAGCATTTT. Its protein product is CASSFVLGLSQPQHF.

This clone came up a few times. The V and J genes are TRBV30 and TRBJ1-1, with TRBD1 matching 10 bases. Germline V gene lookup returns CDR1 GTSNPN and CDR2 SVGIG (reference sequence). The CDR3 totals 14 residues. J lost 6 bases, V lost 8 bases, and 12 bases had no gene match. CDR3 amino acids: CAHYQGTGASEAFF. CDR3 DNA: TGTGCCCACTACCAGGGGACAGGGGCGTCTGAAGCTTTCTTT. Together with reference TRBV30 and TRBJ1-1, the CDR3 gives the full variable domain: SQTIHQWPATLVQPVGSPLSLECTVEGTSNPNLYWYRQAAGRGLQLLFYSVGIGQISSEVPQNLSASRPQDRQFILSSKKLLLSDSGFYLCAHYQGTGASEAFFGQGTRLTVV.

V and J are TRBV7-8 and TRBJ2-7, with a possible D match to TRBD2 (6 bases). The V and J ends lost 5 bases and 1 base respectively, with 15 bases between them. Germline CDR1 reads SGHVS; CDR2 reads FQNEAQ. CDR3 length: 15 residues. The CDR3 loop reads CASSGPLAGSYEQYF. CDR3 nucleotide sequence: TGTGCCAGCAGCGGGCCCCTGGCGGGATCCTACGAGCAGTACTTC.

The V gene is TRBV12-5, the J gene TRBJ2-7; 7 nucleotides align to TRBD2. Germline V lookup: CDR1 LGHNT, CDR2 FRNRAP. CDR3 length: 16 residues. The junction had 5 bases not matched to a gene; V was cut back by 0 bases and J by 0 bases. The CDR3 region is CASGLVAGDLSYEQYF. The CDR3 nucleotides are TGTGCTAGTGGTTTGGTGGCGGGGGACCTCTCCTACGAGCAGTACTTC. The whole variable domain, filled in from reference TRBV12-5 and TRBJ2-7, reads DARVTQTPRHKVTEMGQEVTMRCQPILGHNTVFWYRQTMMQGLELLAYFRNRAPLDDSGMPKDRFSAEMPDATLATLKIQPSEPRDSAVYFCASGLVAGDLSYEQYFGPGTRLTVT.

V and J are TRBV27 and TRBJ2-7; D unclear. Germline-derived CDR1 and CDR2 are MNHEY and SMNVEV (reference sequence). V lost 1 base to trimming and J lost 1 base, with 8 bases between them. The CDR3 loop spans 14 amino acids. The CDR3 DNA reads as TGTGCCAGCAGTTTATATCAGAGATCCTACGAGCAGTACTTC. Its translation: CASSLYQRSYEQYF.

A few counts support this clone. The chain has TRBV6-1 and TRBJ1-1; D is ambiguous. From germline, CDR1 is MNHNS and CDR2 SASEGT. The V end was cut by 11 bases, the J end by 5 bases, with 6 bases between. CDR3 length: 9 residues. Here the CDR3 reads CAPWTEAFF. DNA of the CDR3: TGTGCCCCGTGGACTGAAGCTTTCTTT.

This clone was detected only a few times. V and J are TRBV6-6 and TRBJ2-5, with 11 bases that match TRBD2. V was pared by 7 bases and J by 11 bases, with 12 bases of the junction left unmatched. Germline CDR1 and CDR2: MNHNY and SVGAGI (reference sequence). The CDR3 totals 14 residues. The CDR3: CASTQTPGLAAQYF. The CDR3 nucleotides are TGTGCCAGCACCCAAACCCCGGGACTAGCGGCACAGTACTTC.

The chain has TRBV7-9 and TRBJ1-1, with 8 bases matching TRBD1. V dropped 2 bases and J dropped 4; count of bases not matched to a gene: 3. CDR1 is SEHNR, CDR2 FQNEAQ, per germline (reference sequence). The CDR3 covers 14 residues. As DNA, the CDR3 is TGTGCCAGCAGCTTAACGCAGGGGGCCACTGAAGCTTTCTTT. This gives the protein CASSLTQGATEAFF.